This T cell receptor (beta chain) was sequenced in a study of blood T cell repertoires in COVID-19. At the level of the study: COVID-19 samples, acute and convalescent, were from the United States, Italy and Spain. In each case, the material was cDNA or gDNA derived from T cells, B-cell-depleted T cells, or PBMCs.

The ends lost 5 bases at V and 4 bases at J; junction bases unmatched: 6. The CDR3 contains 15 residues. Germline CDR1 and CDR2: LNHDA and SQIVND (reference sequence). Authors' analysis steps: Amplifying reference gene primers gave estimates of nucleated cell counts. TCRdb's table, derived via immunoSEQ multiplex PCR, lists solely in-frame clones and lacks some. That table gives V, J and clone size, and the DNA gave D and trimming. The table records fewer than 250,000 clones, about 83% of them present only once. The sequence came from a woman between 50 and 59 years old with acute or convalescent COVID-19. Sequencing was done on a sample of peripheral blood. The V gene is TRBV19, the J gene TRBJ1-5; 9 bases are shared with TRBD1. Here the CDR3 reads CASSLRDRVNQPQHF. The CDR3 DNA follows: TGTGCCAGTAGTCTCCGGGACAGGGTTAATCAGCCCCAGCATTTT. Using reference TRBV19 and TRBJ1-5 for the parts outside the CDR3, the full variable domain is DGGITQSPKYLFRKEGQNVTLSCEQNLNHDAMYWYRQDPGQGLRLIYYSQIVNDFQKGDIAEGYSVSREKKESFPLTVTSAQKNPTAFYLCASSLRDRVNQPQHFGDGTRLSIL.